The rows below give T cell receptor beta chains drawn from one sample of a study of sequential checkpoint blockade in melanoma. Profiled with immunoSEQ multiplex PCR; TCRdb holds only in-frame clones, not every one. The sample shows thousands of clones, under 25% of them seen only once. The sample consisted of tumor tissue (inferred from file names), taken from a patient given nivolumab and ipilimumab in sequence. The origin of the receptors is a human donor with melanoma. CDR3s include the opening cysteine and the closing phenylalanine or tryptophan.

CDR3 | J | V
CASSVGQRSTDTQYF | TRBJ2-3 | TRBV9
CASSRLQSHNEQFF | TRBJ2-1 | TRBV5-1
CASSLVGGQGLREQFF | TRBJ2-1 | TRBV11-3
CATRRDLLQREQYNEQFF | TRBJ2-1 | TRBV15
CASSTREGEQYF | TRBJ2-7 | TRBV18
CASSETGGLTDQPQHF | TRBJ1-5 | TRBV28
CASSQGYGRPAYEQYF | TRBJ2-7 | TRBV4-1
CASSPSEGELFF | TRBJ2-2 | TRBV18
CASSVGTGDPEQFF | TRBJ2-1 | TRBV18
CATSRDNVHGNTIYF | TRBJ1-3 | TRBV15
CASTSPDRIYSNQPQHF | TRBJ1-5 | TRBV6-8
CASSPRRENTEAFF | TRBJ1-1 | TRBV11-3
CASSIALTRPNEKLFF | TRBJ1-4 | TRBV19
CASSIGHNYGYTF | TRBJ1-2 | TRBV19
CASSLAEGPGNTIYF | TRBJ1-3 | TRBV5-1
CASSLVWGAADEQFF | TRBJ2-1 | TRBV11-3
CASSPALRQETQYF | TRBJ2-5 | TRBV28
CASSLHQGSEQYF | TRBJ2-7 | TRBV28
CASSPGTARGENTEAFF | TRBJ1-1 | TRBV11-3
CASSRGTSERTDTQYF | TRBJ2-3 | TRBV6-8